These 11 T cell receptor beta chains share one sample of origin, sequenced in a study of blood T cell repertoires in COVID-19. TCRdb's copy holds only in-frame clones and misses some; the assay was immunoSEQ multiplex PCR. The table has 240,000 or so clones, 87% seen once. Sequenced material: peripheral blood. The receptors were sampled from a man in his sixties who had recovered from COVID-19.

This clone was detected ten times or more. This sequence joins TRBV20-1 and TRBJ2-3; D not resolved. In germline, CDR1 is DFQATT, CDR2 SNEGSKA (reference sequence). The V and J ends lost 2 bases and 6 bases respectively, with 6 bases between them. The CDR3 contains 11 residues. CDR3 nucleotide sequence: TGCAGTGCTAGATTGAGGGATACGCAGTATTTT. Its translation is CSARLRDTQYF.

V is TRBV2 and J is TRBJ1-6, with 8 bases identical to TRBD1. CDR1 and CDR2 (germline): SNHLY, FYNNEI. With V trimmed by 5 bases and J by 8 bases, 5 bases remained unmatched. This CDR3 has 14 amino acids. The CDR3 protein is CASSYRGRDSPLHF. In DNA, the CDR3 is TGTGCCAGCAGTTACAGGGGGAGGGATTCACCCCTCCACTTT.

The V call is TRBV19, the J call TRBJ1-4; 7 bases are shared with TRBD1. The ends lost 7 bases at V and 4 bases at J; junction bases unmatched: 6. This CDR3 region has 14 residues. Per germline, CDR1 LNHDA and CDR2 SQIVND (reference sequence). CDR3 loop: CASNRDRLNEKLFF. The CDR3 nucleotides read TGTGCCAGTAACCGGGACAGACTTAATGAAAAACTGTTTTTT.

CDR3 residues: CASSKGWDRAFMNTEAFF. CDR3 DNA: TGTGCCAGCAGCAAAGGCTGGGACAGGGCGTTCATGAACACTGAAGCTTTCTTT. The chain employs TRBV21-1 and TRBJ1-1; the table's D call, TRBD1, was not checked against the DNA. TRBV21-1 has pseudogene status. The CDR3 length is 18 residues.

This clone was seen only once. V usage is TRBV7-9 and J usage is TRBJ1-2; 7 nucleotides line up with TRBD1. After removal of 5 bases from V and 0 bases from J, the junction contained 12 bases not matched to a gene. Germline V gene data show CDR1 as SEHNR and CDR2 as FQNEAQ (reference sequence). The CDR3 consists of 17 residues. The CDR3 loop is CASSPSPGGPTNYGYTF. The CDR3 DNA sequence: TGTGCCAGCAGCCCGAGCCCAGGGGGGCCTACTAACTATGGCTACACCTTC.

The V and J genes are TRBV6-5 and TRBJ2-1, with 15 bases fitting TRBD2. Germline loops: CDR1 MNHEY, CDR2 SVGAGI. The CDR3 has 15 residues. V lost 5 bases and J lost 14; bases outside the gene matches: 10. Here the CDR3 DNA reads TGTGCCAGCAGTCCCCGGACTAGCGGGGGGGGGAGGAAGTTCTTC. It is translated as CASSPRTSGGGRKFF.

The chain carries TRBV11-2 and TRBJ2-1, with TRBD2 identical over 12 bases. Unmatched junction bases numbered 5, after V lost 3 bases and J lost 11 bases. The CDR3 is made up of 14 amino acids. Germline V gene lookup returns CDR1 SGHAT and CDR2 FQNNGV. Written as DNA, the CDR3 is TGTGCCAGCAGCTTCTTACTAGCGGGGGGTCAGCAGTTCTTC. The encoded protein is CASSFLLAGGQQFF.

This sequence joins TRBV5-1 and TRBJ2-2; tentatively, D is TRBD1 (6 bases). The CDR3 length is 14 residues. Trimming removed 2 bases from V and 7 bases from J, with 12 bases in between. CDR1 and CDR2 from the germline V gene are SGHRS and YFSETQ. The DNA of the CDR3 is TGCGCCAGCAGCTTACAGGGTTCTGGCGGGGAGCTGTTTTTT. Its translation: CASSLQGSGGELFF.

This chain connects TRBV6-5 to TRBJ1-2; TRBD1 matches 10 bases. Germline CDR1 MNHEY, CDR2 SVGAGI. Trimming removed 5 bases from V and 8 bases from J; junction bases left unmatched: 11. CDR3 length: 15 amino acids. CDR3 protein: CASSLTGQGGRGYTF. CDR3 sequence (DNA): TGTGCCAGCAGTCTGACCGGACAGGGGGGAAGAGGCTACACCTTC.

The chain joins TRBV15 to TRBJ1-2, with TRBD1 matching over 8 bases. The CDR3 covers 15 residues. J lost 2 bases, V lost 3 bases, and 5 bases had no gene match. Germline V gene sequence: CDR1 LNHNV, CDR2 YYDKDF (reference sequence). This CDR3 is CATSRAGTGNYGYTF. As DNA, the CDR3 is TGTGCCACCAGCAGGGCCGGGACAGGCAACTATGGCTACACCTTC.

The CDR3 is CASSPGTSGGAAGDTQYF. The CDR3 DNA reads as TGCGCCAGCAGCCCCGGGACTAGCGGGGGGGCCGCCGGAGATACGCAGTATTTT. The chain couples TRBV5-1 to TRBJ2-3; 16 bases line up with TRBD2. The CDR3 spans 18 residues. V lost 4 bases, J lost 5 bases, and 10 bases stayed unmatched. The germline V gene has CDR1 SGHRS and CDR2 YFSETQ.